This TCR beta chain stems from a study of blood T cell repertoires in COVID-19. As for the study in general: Acute and convalescent COVID-19 specimens originated in the United States, Italy and Spain. The cDNA or gDNA used as material had been derived from T cells, B-cell-depleted T cells, or PBMCs.

The V segment lost 0 bases and the J segment 6 bases; nucleotides outside the gene matches: 9. Germline V CDR1 and CDR2: SGDLS, YYNGEE. This CDR3 region has 16 residues. Methods used by the authors: Amplification of reference gene primers was used by the study to estimate nucleated cell counts. The data were produced by immunoSEQ multiplex PCR, yet TCRdb's version contains in-frame clones alone and is incomplete. V and J calls and clone size follow that table, whereas D and trimming were derived from the DNA. The top ten hold more than 1.4% of the sample, which has 60,000 to 70,000 clones, roughly 85% seen once.

What was sequenced was peripheral blood. The clonotype originates from a woman aged 60-70 years with acute or convalescent COVID-19. The chain uses TRBV9 and TRBJ2-3; 8 nucleotides agree with TRBD2. CDR3 DNA: TGTGCCAGCAGCGTAGGTCATAGCGGGGAGGCCGATACGCAGTATTTT. Translated: CASSVGHSGEADTQYF. The entire variable domain, with the rest obtained from reference TRBV9 and TRBJ2-3, is as follows: DSGVTQTPKHLITATGQRVTLRCSPRSGDLSVYWYQQSLDQGLQFLIQYYNGEERAKGNILERFSAQQFPDLHSELNLSSLELGDSALYFCASSVGHSGEADTQYFGPGTRLTVL.